Listed below are T cell receptor beta chains from one sample, sequenced in a study of blood T cell repertoires in COVID-19. The method was immunoSEQ multiplex PCR; TCRdb's version includes in-frame clones alone and lacks a portion of them. The table has roughly 42,000 clones, 85% to 90% seen once. Sequenced input: peripheral blood. The receptors were gathered from a man aged 25-45 years with active or convalescent COVID-19. CDR3s include the opening cysteine and the closing phenylalanine or tryptophan. A D gene is named only where the DNA matches it firmly. The listing skips clone size in some rows; elsewhere it reads once, few, many or a size class.

V gene	D gene	clone size	J gene	CDR3 DNA	CDR3 protein
TRBV7-3	TRBD2	-	TRBJ2-2	TGTGCCAGCAGCAAGACTAGCGGGAGGGGAACCGGGGAGCTGTTTTTT	CASSKTSGRGTGELFF
TRBV6-6	-	few	TRBJ1-1	TGTGCCACCGGAATAGGGACTTACACTGAAGCTTTCTTT	CATGIGTYTEAFF
TRBV19	-	-	TRBJ2-1	TGTGCCAGCGGGTTCCCCCCTATCTTC	CASGFPPIF
TRBV7-9	-	-	TRBJ2-2	TGTGCCAGCAGCCCCGGTCTCCGGGGGACCGGGGAGCTGTTTTTT	CASSPGLRGTGELFF
TRBV6-1	-	-	TRBJ1-3	TGTGCCAGCAGTGAAGGAGTATTAGGGGAAGCTGGAAACACCATATATTTT	CASSEGVLGEAGNTIYF
TRBV7-9	TRBD1	-	TRBJ2-7	TGTGCCAGCAGCCCTGGGACAGGGTCCTACGAGCAGTACTTC	CASSPGTGSYEQYF
TRBV2	TRBD1	-	TRBJ1-2	TGTGCCAGCAGTGAACAGGGGGCAAATGGCTACACCTTC	CASSEQGANGYTF
TRBV24-1	-	-	TRBJ1-2	TGTGCCACCAGTGATTTGTCGGGGGGTATCGAACGCTATGGCTACACCTTC	CATSDLSGGIERYGYTF
TRBV9	-	-	TRBJ1-4	TGTGCCAGCAGCGTAAGGGAGGGAGGCCTTAATGAAAAACTGTTTTTT	CASSVREGGLNEKLFF
TRBV5-1	TRBD2	-	TRBJ2-6	TGCGCCAGCAACAGCGGGGCCGGGGCCAACGTCCTGACTTTC	CASNSGAGANVLTF
TRBV6-2/TRBV6-3	TRBD2	-	TRBJ2-1	TGTGCCAGCAGCTCCCGCCTAGCGGGAGATAAGTACAATGAGCAGTTCTTC	CASSSRLAGDKYNEQFF
TRBV3-1/TRBV3-2	-	-	TRBJ1-6	TGTGCCAGCAGCACCCAGGGGCATTCACCCCTCCACTTT	CASSTQGHSPLHF
TRBV7-2	-	-	TRBJ1-5	TGTGCCAGCAGCCCCAACGAAGGGGCTCAGCCCCAGCATTTT	CASSPNEGAQPQHF
TRBV4-1	TRBD2	-	TRBJ2-2	TGCGCCAGCAGCCTGGGACTAGCGGGAATCAACACCGGGGAGCTGTTTTTT	CASSLGLAGINTGELFF
TRBV6-5	-	-	TRBJ1-1	TGCGCCAGCACCCTGAGGGATGGTGGGGCTTTCTTT	CASTLRDGGAFF
TRBV11-2	-	-	TRBJ2-1	TGTGCCAGCAGCTTCGGAACGCGGAGCTCCTACAATGAGCAGTTCTTC	CASSFGTRSSYNEQFF
TRBV25-1	TRBD1	few	TRBJ1-3	TGTGCCAGCAGCCCGAGGGACAGGGTCTCTGGAAACACCATATATTTT	CASSPRDRVSGNTIYF
TRBV18	TRBD1	-	TRBJ2-7	TGTGCCAGCTCACCTAGACAGGGGGCCTACGAGCAGTACTTC	CASSPRQGAYEQYF
TRBV19	TRBD1	-	TRBJ1-2	TGTGCCAGTAGGATGGACAGGGCGGCTAACTATGGCTACACCTTC	CASRMDRAANYGYTF
TRBV11-1	TRBD2	-	TRBJ2-5	TGTGCCAGCAGCCTGGGGACTAGACGCTTGCTGGAGACCCAGTACTTC	CASSLGTRRLLETQYF
TRBV2	TRBD1	-	TRBJ1-2	TGTGCCAGTGCCGGGACAGGACGATACTACACCTTC	CASAGTGRYYTF
TRBV3-1/TRBV3-2	-	-	TRBJ2-3	TGTGCCAGCAGCAATCGGGTTGTCACAGATACGCAGTATTTT	CASSNRVVTDTQYF
TRBV5-8	TRBD1	-	TRBJ2-3	TGTGCCAGCAGCCCCGGGACAGGAGGTTCGGGAGATACGCAGTATTTT	CASSPGTGGSGDTQYF
TRBV7-2	-	-	TRBJ1-2	TGTGCCAGCAGCTTAGTGGGGCAGGGCACCAACTATGGCTACACCTTC	CASSLVGQGTNYGYTF
TRBV29-1	TRBD1	once	TRBJ2-2	TGCAGCGTTGAAACCCTACCGCCCGACAGGGCGAACACCGGGGAGCTGTTTTTT	CSVETLPPDRANTGELFF
TRBV29-1	TRBD2	-	TRBJ2-1	TGCAGCGTGGGACTAGCGGAGGACAATGAGCAGTTCTTC	CSVGLAEDNEQFF
TRBV24-1	-	-	TRBJ2-5	TGTGCCACCAGTGATTCGGAGACTCTGACCCAGTACTTC	CATSDSETLTQYF
TRBV7-9	TRBD1	-	TRBJ1-1	TGTGCCAGCAGTCTACAGGGGGCAAACACTGAAGCTTTCTTT	CASSLQGANTEAFF
TRBV4-1	-	-	TRBJ1-4	TGCGCCAGCAGCCTTCCCGTCGGGACAAGTAATGAAAAACTGTTTTTT	CASSLPVGTSNEKLFF
TRBV6-1	-	few	TRBJ2-2	TGTGCCAGCAGTGAATTCTCAGTTTCCGGGGAGCTGTTTTTT	CASSEFSVSGELFF
TRBV7-7	-	-	TRBJ2-3	TGTGCCAGCAGCTTAAGAGCAGGGGTTCAAGATACGCAGTATTTT	CASSLRAGVQDTQYF
TRBV3-1/TRBV3-2	-	-	TRBJ1-6	TGTGCCAGCAGCCCCCTCAGACTCCGGGGTTATAATTCACCCCTCCACTTT	CASSPLRLRGYNSPLHF
TRBV4-1	-	-	TRBJ2-2	TGCGCCAGCAGCCAAAGCCCCCGGGTGAACACCGGGGAGCTGTTTTTT	CASSQSPRVNTGELFF
TRBV3-1/TRBV3-2	TRBD1	-	TRBJ1-6	TGTGCCAGCAGCCACATGGACAGGGGGAATTCACCCCTCCACTTT	CASSHMDRGNSPLHF
TRBV3-1/TRBV3-2	TRBD2	-	TRBJ2-5	TGTGCCAGCAGCCAAGCGGGAGGGGGAGAGACCCAGTACTTC	CASSQAGGGETQYF
TRBV2	-	-	TRBJ1-1	TGTGCCACCCAGACAGAGATGAACACTGAAGCTTTCTTT	CATQTEMNTEAFF
TRBV3-1/TRBV3-2	-	once	TRBJ2-5	TGTGCCAGCAGCCAGCTAGAACAAGAGACCCAGTACTTC	CASSQLEQETQYF
TRBV2	-	-	TRBJ2-1	TGTGCCAGCACCGCGGACAGAAACTCCTACAATGAGCAGTTCTTC	CASTADRNSYNEQFF
TRBV11-2	TRBD2	-	TRBJ2-1	TGTGCCAGCAGCTTAGCCCTAGCGGGGGTCAATGAGCAGTTCTTC	CASSLALAGVNEQFF
TRBV2	-	-	TRBJ1-3	TGTGCCAGCAGAGGACAGGGAAACACCATATATTTT	CASRGQGNTIYF
TRBV25-1	TRBD1	-	TRBJ1-3	TGTGCCAGCAGTGGGCGTGACAGGGTCTCTGGAAACACCATATATTTT	CASSGRDRVSGNTIYF
TRBV2	-	-	TRBJ1-1	TGTGCGAGCCGAATGGGACCATGGGGGGTGAACACTGAAGCTTTCTTT	CASRMGPWGVNTEAFF
TRBV10-2	TRBD1	-	TRBJ1-4	TGCGCCAGCCTACAGGGGGGGAATGAAAAACTGTTTTTT	CASLQGGNEKLFF
TRBV11-2	-	-	TRBJ1-1	TGTGCCAGCAGCCCCAGTAATACGGGTAAAGCTTTCTTT	CASSPSNTGKAFF
TRBV29-1	-	-	TRBJ1-1	TGCAGCGTTGATGGGCCGAGGAGGACTGAAGCTTTCTTT	CSVDGPRRTEAFF
TRBV11-3	TRBD2	-	TRBJ2-1	TGTGCCAGCAGCCGGACTAGCTCTACCTACAATGAGCAGTTCTTC	CASSRTSSTYNEQFF
TRBV18	-	few	TRBJ1-5	TGTGCCAGCTCACCATCCGGCAATCAGCCCCAGCATTTT	CASSPSGNQPQHF
TRBV7-2	-	once	TRBJ1-2	TGTGCCAGCAGCTTAGATGGCAGGGGCACGTATGGCTACACCTTC	CASSLDGRGTYGYTF
TRBV3-1/TRBV3-2	-	-	TRBJ2-3	TGTGCCAGCAGCCAAGTCCAGGGTACGCAGTATTTT	CASSQVQGTQYF
TRBV10-2	TRBD2	-	TRBJ2-1	TGCGCCAGCAGTGAAAGCGGGAGTGGGCAGTTCTTC	CASSESGSGQFF
TRBV24-1	TRBD1	-	TRBJ2-2	TGTGCCACCAGTGACCCGGGACAGGGTGGGACCGGGGAGCTGTTTTTT	CATSDPGQGGTGELFF
TRBV21-1	-	-	TRBJ1-1	TGTGCCAGCAGCAAAGCGATACCGGGACAGGGAAGGGACACTGAAGCTTTCTTT	CASSKAIPGQGRDTEAFF
TRBV10-1	TRBD2	-	TRBJ2-3	TGCGCCAGCAGTCCGAGCGGGAGGCCCACAGATACGCAGTATTTT	CASSPSGRPTDTQYF